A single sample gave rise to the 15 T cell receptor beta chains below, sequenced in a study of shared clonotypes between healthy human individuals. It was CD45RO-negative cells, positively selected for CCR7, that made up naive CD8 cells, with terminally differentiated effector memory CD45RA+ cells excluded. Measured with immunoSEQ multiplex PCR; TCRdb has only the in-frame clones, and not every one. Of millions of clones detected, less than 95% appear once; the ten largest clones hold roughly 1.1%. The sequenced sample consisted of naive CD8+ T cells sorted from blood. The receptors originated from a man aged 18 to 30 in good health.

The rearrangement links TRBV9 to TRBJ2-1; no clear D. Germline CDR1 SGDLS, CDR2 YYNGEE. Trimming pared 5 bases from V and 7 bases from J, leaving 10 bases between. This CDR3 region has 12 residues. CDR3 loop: CASSASVNEQFF. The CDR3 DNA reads TGTGCCAGCAGTGCAAGCGTAAATGAGCAGTTCTTC. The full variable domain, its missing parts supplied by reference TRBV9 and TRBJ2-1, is DSGVTQTPKHLITATGQRVTLRCSPRSGDLSVYWYQQSLDQGLQFLIQYYNGEERAKGNILERFSAQQFPDLHSELNLSSLELGDSALYFCASSASVNEQFFGPGTRLTVL.

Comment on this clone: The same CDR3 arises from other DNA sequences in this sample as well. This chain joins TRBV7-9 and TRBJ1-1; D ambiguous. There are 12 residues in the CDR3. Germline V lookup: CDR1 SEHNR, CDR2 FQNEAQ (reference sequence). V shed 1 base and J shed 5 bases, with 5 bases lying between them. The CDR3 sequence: CASSLEATEAFF. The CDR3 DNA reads TGTGCCAGCAGCTTAGAAGCGACTGAAGCTTTCTTT.

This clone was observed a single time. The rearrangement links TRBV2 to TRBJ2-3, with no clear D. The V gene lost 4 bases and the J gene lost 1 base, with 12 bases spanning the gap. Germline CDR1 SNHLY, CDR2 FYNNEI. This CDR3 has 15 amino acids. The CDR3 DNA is TGTGCCAGCAGTGGGGGTAGTGTACGCACAGATACGCAGTATTTT. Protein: CASSGGSVRTDTQYF.

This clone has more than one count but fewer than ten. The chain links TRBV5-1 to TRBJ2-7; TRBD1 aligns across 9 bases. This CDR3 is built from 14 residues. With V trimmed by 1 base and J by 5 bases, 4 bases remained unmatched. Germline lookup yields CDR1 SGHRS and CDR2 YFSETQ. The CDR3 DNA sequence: TGCGCCAGCAGCTTGTTACAGGGGGCGGACGAGCAGTACTTC. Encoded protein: CASSLLQGADEQYF.

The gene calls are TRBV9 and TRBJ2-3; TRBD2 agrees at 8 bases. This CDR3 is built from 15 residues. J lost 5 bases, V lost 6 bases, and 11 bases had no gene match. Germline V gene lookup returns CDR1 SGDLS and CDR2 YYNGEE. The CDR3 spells CASTDHGRAGDTQYF. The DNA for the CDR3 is TGTGCCAGCACCGACCACGGGAGGGCGGGAGATACGCAGTATTTT.

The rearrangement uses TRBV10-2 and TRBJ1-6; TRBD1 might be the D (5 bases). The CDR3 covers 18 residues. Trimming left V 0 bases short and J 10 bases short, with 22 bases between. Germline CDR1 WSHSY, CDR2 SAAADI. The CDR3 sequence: CASSESLGRGVAGSPLHF. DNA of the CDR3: TGCGCCAGCAGTGAGTCTTTAGGGCGGGGGGTCGCAGGATCACCCCTCCACTTT.

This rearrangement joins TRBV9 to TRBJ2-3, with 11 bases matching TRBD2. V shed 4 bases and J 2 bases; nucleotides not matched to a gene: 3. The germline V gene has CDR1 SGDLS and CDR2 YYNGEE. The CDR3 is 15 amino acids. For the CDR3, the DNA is TGTGCCAGCAGCAGGGGACTAGCGGCCACAGATACGCAGTATTTT. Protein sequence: CASSRGLAATDTQYF.

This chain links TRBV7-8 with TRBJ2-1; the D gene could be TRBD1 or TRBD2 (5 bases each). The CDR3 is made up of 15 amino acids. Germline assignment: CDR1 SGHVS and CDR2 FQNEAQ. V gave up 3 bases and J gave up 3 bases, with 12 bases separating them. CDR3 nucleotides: TGTGCCAGCAGCTTTGATGGGGGAATCTACAATGAGCAGTTCTTC. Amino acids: CASSFDGGIYNEQFF.

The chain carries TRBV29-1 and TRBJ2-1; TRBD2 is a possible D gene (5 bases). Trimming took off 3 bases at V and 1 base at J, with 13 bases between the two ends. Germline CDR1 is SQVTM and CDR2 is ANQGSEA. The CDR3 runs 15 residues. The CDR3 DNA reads TGCAGCGTTGATGGTTTAGAGGGTTCCTACAATGAGCAGTTCTTC. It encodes CSVDGLEGSYNEQFF.

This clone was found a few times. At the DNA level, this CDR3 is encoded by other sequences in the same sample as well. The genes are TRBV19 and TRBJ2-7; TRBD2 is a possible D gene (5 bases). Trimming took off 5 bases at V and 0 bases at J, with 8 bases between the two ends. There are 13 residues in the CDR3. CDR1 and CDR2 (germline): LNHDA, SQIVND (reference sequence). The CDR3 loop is CASSPGLSYEQYF. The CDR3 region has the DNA TGTGCCAGTAGTCCAGGACTCTCCTACGAGCAGTACTTC. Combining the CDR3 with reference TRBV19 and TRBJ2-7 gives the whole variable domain DGGITQSPKYLFRKEGQNVTLSCEQNLNHDAMYWYRQDPGQGLRLIYYSQIVNDFQKGDIAEGYSVSREKKESFPLTVTSAQKNPTAFYLCASSPGLSYEQYFGPGTRLTVT.

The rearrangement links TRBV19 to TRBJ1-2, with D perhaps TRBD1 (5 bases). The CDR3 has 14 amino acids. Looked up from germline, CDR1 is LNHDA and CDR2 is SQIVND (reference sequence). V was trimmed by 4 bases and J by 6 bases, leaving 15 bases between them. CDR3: CASSNQGWTDGYTF. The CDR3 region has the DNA TGTGCCAGTAGTAATCAGGGCTGGACCGATGGCTACACCTTC. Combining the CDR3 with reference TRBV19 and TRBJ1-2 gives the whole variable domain DGGITQSPKYLFRKEGQNVTLSCEQNLNHDAMYWYRQDPGQGLRLIYYSQIVNDFQKGDIAEGYSVSREKKESFPLTVTSAQKNPTAFYLCASSNQGWTDGYTFGSGTRLTVV.

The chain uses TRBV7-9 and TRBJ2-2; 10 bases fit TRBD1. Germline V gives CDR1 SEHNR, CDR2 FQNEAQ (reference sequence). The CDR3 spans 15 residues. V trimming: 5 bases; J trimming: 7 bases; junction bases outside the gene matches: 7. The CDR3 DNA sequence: TGTGCCAGCAGCACCGACAGGGGGCAGATCGGGGAGCTGTTTTTT. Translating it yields CASSTDRGQIGELFF.

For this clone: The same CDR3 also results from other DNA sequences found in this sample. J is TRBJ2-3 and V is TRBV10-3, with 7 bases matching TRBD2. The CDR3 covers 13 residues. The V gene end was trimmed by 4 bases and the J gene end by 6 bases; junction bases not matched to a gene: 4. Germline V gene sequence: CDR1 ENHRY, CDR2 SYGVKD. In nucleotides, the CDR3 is TGTGCCATCAGTGGATTAGCGGGCGATACGCAGTATTTT. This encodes CAISGLAGDTQYF.

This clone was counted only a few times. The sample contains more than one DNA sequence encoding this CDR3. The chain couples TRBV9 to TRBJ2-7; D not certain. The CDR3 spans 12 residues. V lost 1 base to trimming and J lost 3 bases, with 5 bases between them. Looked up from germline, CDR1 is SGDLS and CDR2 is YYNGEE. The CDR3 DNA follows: TGTGCCAGCAGCGTATCGGACTACGAGCAGTACTTC. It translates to CASSVSDYEQYF.

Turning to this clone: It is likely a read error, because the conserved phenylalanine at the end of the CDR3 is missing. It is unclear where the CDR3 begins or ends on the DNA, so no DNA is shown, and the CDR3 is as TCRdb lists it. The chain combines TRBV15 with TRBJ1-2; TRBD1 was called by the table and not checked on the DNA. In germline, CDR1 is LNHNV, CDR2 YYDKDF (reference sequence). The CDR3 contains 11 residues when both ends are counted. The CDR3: CATSRTGQLLL.